A single sample gave rise to the 5 T cell receptor beta chains below, sequenced in a study of cytomegalovirus exposure and HLA in healthy donors (dated by TCRdb to 2015 to 2018). Libraries came from the immunoSEQ multiplex PCR assay. The multiplex PCR relied on a mix of 60 forward primers for TCR Vbeta segments and 13 reverse primers for TCR Jbeta segments. This is the immuneACCESS table as TCRdb keeps it, with only in-frame sequences that have V and J called. A part of the clones is gone; compared with another copy, unresolved V genes explain less than half, and the rest is unexplained. Within this sample are about 120,000 clones, with approximately 78% of them counted one time only. Of the sample, about 1.8% is held by the ten largest clones. Sequenced: PBMCs. The receptors were gathered from a man in his forties in good health and CMV-seronegative.

The chain links TRBV28 to TRBJ2-7, with 10 bases fitting TRBD1. With 6 bases clipped from V and 6 bases from J, the junction kept 8 bases outside the gene matches. CDR1 MDHEN and CDR2 SYDVKM come from the germline V gene. This CDR3 spans 14 amino acids. DNA of the CDR3: TGTGCCAGCAGCTCCGGGACAGGGGTACTCGAGCAGTACTTC. Its translation: CASSSGTGVLEQYF. The complete variable domain, with remaining parts taken from reference TRBV28 and TRBJ2-7, reads DVKVTQSSRYLVKRTGEKVFLECVQDMDHENMFWYRQDPGLGLRLIYFSYDVKMKEKGDIPEGYSVSREKKERFSLILESASTNQTSMYLCASSSGTGVLEQYFGPGTRLTVT.

The rearrangement joins TRBV2 to TRBJ1-1; no clear D gene. Trimming cost V 6 bases and J 4 bases, with 21 bases left between them. CDR3 length: 16 amino acids. Germline lookup yields CDR1 SNHLY and CDR2 FYNNEI. The CDR3 sequence: CASREEILGPVTEAFF. The CDR3 DNA is TGTGCCAGCAGGGAGGAAATTCTCGGACCGGTCACTGAAGCTTTCTTT.

The rearrangement joins TRBV7-2 to TRBJ1-6; no reliable D call. The germline V and J ends were trimmed by 5 bases and 6 bases, with 5 bases remaining between them. The CDR3 is made up of 12 amino acids. CDR1 SGHTA and CDR2 FQGNSA come from the germline V gene. CDR3 coding DNA: TGTGCCAGCAGCCTAACTAATTCACCCCTCCACTTT. Translating gives CASSLTNSPLHF.

V is TRBV7-9 and J is TRBJ2-3, with 12 bases aligning to TRBD2. This CDR3 contains 15 residues. The germline gives CDR1 SEHNR, CDR2 FQNEAQ (reference sequence). The trim removed 5 bases at V and 6 bases at J, leaving 6 bases unmatched. The CDR3 loop reads CASSPLAGGPDTQYF. Here the CDR3 DNA reads TGTGCCAGCAGCCCTCTAGCGGGAGGGCCGGATACGCAGTATTTT.

The V and J genes are TRBV28 and TRBJ2-1; the D gene is possibly TRBD1 (6 bases). V was cut by 6 bases and J by 6 bases, with 12 bases left in between. The V gene's germline CDR1 is MDHEN and CDR2 SYDVKM. The CDR3 consists of 13 residues. Here the CDR3 reads CASSPTGPNEQFF. The CDR3 bases are TGTGCCAGCAGCCCTACAGGGCCCAATGAGCAGTTCTTC.